This T cell receptor beta chain was found in a study of T cell repertoires in cytomegalovirus infection. On the study more broadly: Based on public TCR beta signatures, there were indications of CMV infection and of a matching HLA type.

With respect to this clonotype: Antigen: not known.

V lost 8 bases to trimming and J lost 0 bases; unmatched junction nucleotides: 5. The CDR3 contains 16 residues. Germline CDR1 SNHLY, CDR2 FYNNEI. Study-level results: HLA-C-restricted CMV clonotypes gave the most frequent clonotype in two of eight donors. CMV carriers with the relevant HLA were identified by cumulative public TCR beta family frequency.

TCRdb used MiXCR to reprocess the reads, holding one entry per CDR3 protein. Among some 400,000 distinct CDR3 sequences listed, less than 20% were seen once. Sequencing input: PBMCs. The receptor's source is a human donor in good health (CMV status not recorded). Some clones in this sample may be carry-over from other donors' samples. The chain links TRBV2 to TRBJ2-3, with 13 bases that match TRBD2. As DNA, the CDR3 is TGTGCCAGCCGGAGACTAGCGGGAGGCAGCACAGATACGCAGTATTTT. Its protein product is CASRRLAGGSTDTQYF. The full variable domain, its missing parts supplied by reference TRBV2 and TRBJ2-3, is EPEVTQTPSHQVTQMGQEVILRCVPISNHLYFYWYRQILGQKVEFLVSFYNNEISEKSEIFDDQFSVERPDGSNFTLKIRSTKLEDSAMYFCASRRLAGGSTDTQYFGPGTRLTVL.